A single sample is the source of the 20 T cell receptor beta chains below, sequenced in a study of CD8+ T cells in alopecia areata. Following RNA extraction, reverse transcription yielded cDNA that acted as the sequencing template. Sequencing was performed with immunoSEQ multiplex PCR; in TCRdb, only in-frame clones are kept and a portion is missing. The specimen has approximately 110,000 clones, none found just once. What was sequenced was lesional skin. The receptors shown here come from a C3H/HeJ mouse with alopecia areata. The MHC haplotype of this mouse line is H2-k.

Notes on this clone: Germline and genes here are mouse. The CDR3 end falls 4 residues outside the read, so it is completed with the germline J gene. The chain couples TRBV1 to TRBJ2-5; maybe TRBD2 (6 bases). CDR1 NSQYPW and CDR2 LRSPGD come from the germline V gene (reference sequence). V was clipped by 0 bases and J by 3 bases, with 13 bases between them. The CDR3 is 16 amino acids. This chain's CDR3 is CTCSAEGWGLQDTQYF. CDR3 DNA, as far as it was read: TGCACCTGCAGTGCAGAGGGCTGGGGACTTCAAGAC.

Comments on this clone: The gene names given are mouse names. From the germline J gene comes the end of the CDR3, since the read stops 4 residues before it. This sequence joins TRBV13-3 and TRBJ1-2; 7 bases agree with TRBD1. Germline V gene sequence: CDR1 NNHDY, CDR2 SYVADS. J was trimmed by 4 bases and V by 4 bases; bases with no gene match: 4. The CDR3 runs to 13 residues. Partial CDR3 DNA: TGTGCCAGCAGTAACACAGGGGCCTCC. Translating it yields CASSNTGAS. The whole CDR3 region reads CASSNTGASDYTF.

This clone came up many times. Germline and genes here are mouse. Read sequence stops 4 residues before the CDR3 end, and the germline J gene provides the missing end. The chain carries TRBV13-3 and TRBJ2-3; 9 nucleotides match TRBD2. From germline, CDR1 is NNHDY and CDR2 SYVADS. This CDR3 contains 16 residues. J was trimmed by 0 bases and V by 1 base; bases with no gene match: 3. The CDR3 DNA, read in part, is TGTGCCAGCAGTGATTACTGGGGGGATAGTGCAGAA. Amino acid sequence: CASSDYWGDSAE. The whole CDR3 sequence reads CASSDYWGDSAETLYF.

In its sample, this clone was seen a few times. Here the gene names and germline are mouse. The CDR3 protein is CASTSLLGNYAEQFF. Partial CDR3 DNA: TGTGCCAGCACCTCCTTACTGGGGAACTATGCT. The chain has TRBV14 and TRBJ2-1; 7 bases are a match to TRBD2. From the germline J gene comes the end of the CDR3, since the read stops 4 residues before it. The CDR3 covers 15 residues. Germline CDR1 reads SGHDT; CDR2 reads FRDEAV. The J segment lost 1 base and the V segment lost 6 bases, leaving 7 bases of the junction unmatched.

As concerns this clone: The listed TCRdb protein conflicts with the DNA translation at residue 12, and the protein shown is translated directly from the DNA. Any gene name here is a mouse gene name. Other nucleotide sequences from this sample produce the same CDR3. CDR3 residues: CASSPRDSSGNTLYF. Incomplete CDR3 DNA: TGTGCCAGCAGTCCCCGGGACAGCTCTGGAAATACG. The genes are TRBV13-3 and TRBJ1-3; 7 bases are shared with TRBD1. The CDR3 end is not reached by the read, which stops 3 residues before it; the germline J gene fills it in. The V gene end was trimmed by 4 bases and the J gene end by 1 base; junction bases not matched to a gene: 5. This CDR3 contains 15 residues. CDR1 NNHDY and CDR2 SYVADS come from the germline V gene.

Remarks on this clone: Gene names are mouse gene names. The read ends 4 residues before the CDR3 terminus; that terminus is restored from the germline J gene. The chain combines TRBV17 with TRBJ2-1, with 10 bases that match TRBD2. This CDR3 has 14 amino acids. The ends lost 7 bases at V and 4 bases at J; junction bases unmatched: 4. Germline V gene data show CDR1 as MNHDT and CDR2 as YYDKIL. CDR3 DNA (partial): TGTGCTAGCAAAGACTGGGGGGAATATGCT. This encodes CASKDWGEYA. The whole CDR3 protein is CASKDWGEYAEQFF.

This clone was recorded a few times. Genes and germline come from the mouse. The read comes to an end 4 residues before the CDR3 does, leaving the germline J gene to fill in the end. The chain joins TRBV1 to TRBJ1-4; TRBD1 matches at 8 bases. The length of the CDR3 is 15 residues. V was clipped by 3 bases and J by 3 bases; unmatched bases: 3. Germline values: CDR1 NSQYPW, CDR2 LRSPGD (reference sequence). The part of the CDR3 DNA that was read is TGCACCTGCAGTGCCTACAGGGGGGCCAACGAA. Translation: CTCSAYRGANE. The whole CDR3 reads CTCSAYRGANERLFF.

Many counts were recorded for this clone. Gene names are mouse gene names. Read coverage stops 4 residues before the CDR3 terminus; the germline J gene supplies the remainder. The rearrangement joins TRBV13-3 to TRBJ1-2; 12 bases are shared with TRBD1. Germline loops: CDR1 NNHDY, CDR2 SYVADS. The length of the CDR3 is 17 residues. V lost 0 bases to trimming and J lost 4 bases; unmatched junction nucleotides: 7. The sequenced CDR3 bases are TGTGCCAGCAGTGATGACGGGACAGGGGGCAAAGGCTCC. Translated: CASSDDGTGGKGS. The complete CDR3 sequence is CASSDDGTGGKGSDYTF.

Worth noting for this clone: At residue 15, TCRdb's protein disagrees with the DNA translation; the protein shown here derives from the DNA. Gene and germline names: mouse. The CDR3: CASSDGTGLNSYNSPLYF. Incomplete CDR3 DNA: TGTGCCAGCAGTGATGGGACAGGGTTGAATTCCTATAATTCGCCC. The chain recombines TRBV13-3 with TRBJ1-6, with 8 bases that match TRBD1. Read coverage stops 3 residues before the CDR3 terminus; the germline J gene supplies the remainder. TRBJ1-6 is an ORF, with its function uncertain. CDR3 length: 18 amino acids. From germline, CDR1 is NNHDY and CDR2 SYVADS. The V and J ends lost 0 bases and 0 bases, in that order; junction bases with no gene match: 5.

This clone came up a few times. Gene names and germline refer to mouse. The CDR3 end lies 4 residues beyond the end of the read and is filled in from the germline J gene. The chain employs TRBV19 and TRBJ2-1; 9 nucleotides align to TRBD1. V shed 5 bases and J 3 bases; nucleotides not matched to a gene: 3. This CDR3 is built from 14 residues. Germline-derived CDR1 and CDR2 are FNHDT and SITEND (reference sequence). CDR3 sequence reads: CASSRQGGYAEQFF. Incomplete CDR3 DNA: TGTGCCAGCAGCAGACAGGGGGGCTATGCT.

This clone has more than one count but fewer than ten. Here the gene names and germline are mouse. The sequenced fragment ends 4 residues before the CDR3 boundary, so the rest is inferred from the germline J gene. This sequence joins TRBV17 and TRBJ2-2, with 9 bases identical to TRBD2. CDR3 length: 16 amino acids. With 1 base clipped from V and 4 bases from J, the junction kept 4 bases outside the gene matches. Germline V gene sequence: CDR1 MNHDT, CDR2 YYDKIL. CDR3 residues: CASSRGLGDATGQLYF. The CDR3 bases that were read are TGTGCTAGCAGTAGAGGACTGGGGGATGCCACCGGG.

This clone occurred a few times. All gene names here are mouse names. CDR3 in amino acids: CASSLGLGQLYF. Partial CDR3 DNA: TGTGCCAGCAGTCTCGGACTGGGG. The chain is built from TRBV19 and TRBJ2-2; possible D gene TRBD2, 6 bases. The read stops 4 residues short of the end of the CDR3; the missing end is completed from the germline J gene. The CDR3 is made up of 12 amino acids. The germline V gene encodes CDR1 FNHDT and CDR2 SITEND (reference sequence).

Comment on this clone: Gene and germline names: mouse. The CDR3 is cut off 4 residues early in the read; its end comes from the germline J gene. The chain uses TRBV1 and TRBJ2-4; 11 bases are a match to TRBD2. Looked up from germline, CDR1 is NSQYPW and CDR2 is LRSPGD (reference sequence). The CDR3 runs 15 residues. The part of the CDR3 DNA that was read is TGCACCTGCAGTGCCTGGGGACTGGGGGAAAAC. Residues: CTCSAWGLGEN. From start to end, the CDR3 is CTCSAWGLGENTLYF.

As to this clone: A junction end diverges from the germline sequence, so it may reflect a read error. These gene names are mouse names. Partial CDR3 DNA: TGTGCAAGCAGCCCGACAGGAACAAACTGC. Its translation: CASSPTGTNC. The entire CDR3 sequence reads CASSPTGTNCDYTF. The V call is TRBV16, the J call TRBJ1-2, with a weak D call TRBD1 (6 bases). The DNA ends 4 residues before the CDR3 does, and the rest of the CDR3 is filled in from the germline J gene. The V gene's germline CDR1 is SGHSA and CDR2 FRNQAP. The CDR3 has 14 amino acids.

This clone was seen a few times. Each gene name is a mouse one. The read falls 4 residues short of the CDR3 end, and the missing part is taken from the germline J gene. The V gene is TRBV13-1, the J gene TRBJ2-5; TRBD2 matches 11 bases. Germline lookup yields CDR1 NSHNY and CDR2 SYGAGN. This CDR3 comprises 16 residues. Trimming took 5 bases from V and 0 from J; bases not matched to a gene: 5. The sequenced part of the CDR3 DNA is TGTGCCAGCAGGCTCGGGACTGGGGGTAACCAAGAC. Translating gives CASRLGTGGNQD. The full CDR3 reads CASRLGTGGNQDTQYF.

As to this clone: TCRdb's protein and the translated DNA diverge at residue 9; the protein reported here is the translation of the DNA. Mouse gene names apply. The missing CDR3 end, 3 residues past where the read stops, is filled in from the germline J gene. The chain couples TRBV13-3 to TRBJ1-6; a weak D match, TRBD1 (5 bases). TRBJ1-6 is flagged as an ORF with uncertain function. This CDR3 region has 12 residues. The germline V gene has CDR1 NNHDY and CDR2 SYVADS. Trimming pared 10 bases from V and 4 bases from J, leaving 9 bases between. The CDR3 sequence: CAAGGYNSPLYF. The part of the CDR3 DNA that was read is TGTGCCGCCGGGGGGTATAATTCGCCC.

This clone was detected only a few times. These gene names are mouse names. The read finishes 4 residues shy of the CDR3 end, and the germline J gene is used to complete it. V and J are TRBV13-3 and TRBJ2-2; 8 nucleotides align to TRBD1. Germline V gene lookup returns CDR1 NNHDY and CDR2 SYVADS. The CDR3 covers 15 residues. The junction had 3 bases not matched to a gene; V was cut back by 1 base and J by 4 bases. The covered CDR3 bases are TGTGCCAGCAGTGATACGGACAGGGCCACCGGG. The encoded protein is CASSDTDRATG. The CDR3 in full is CASSDTDRATGQLYF.

This clone was recorded a few times. At one end the junction does not follow the germline gene, possibly because of a read error. The gene symbols are mouse symbols. The read gets to within 4 residues of the CDR3 end, and the germline J gene fills in the rest. V and J are TRBV1 and TRBJ2-5; 9 nucleotides agree with TRBD1. This CDR3 contains 17 residues. Per the germline V gene, CDR1 is NSQYPW and CDR2 is LRSPGD (reference sequence). The sequenced part of the CDR3 DNA is TGCACCTGCCGTGCAGATCGGACAGGGGAGGGCCAAGAC. As protein: CTCRADRTGEGQD. The entire CDR3 protein reads CTCRADRTGEGQDTQYF.

This clone was picked up many times. Gene labels here are mouse ones. The DNA ends 4 residues before the CDR3 does, and the rest of the CDR3 is filled in from the germline J gene. This sequence joins TRBV14 and TRBJ2-7, with TRBD1 matching over 7 bases. Germline-derived CDR1 and CDR2 are SGHDT and FRDEAV. The CDR3 has 12 residues. The CDR3 bases that were read are TGTGCCAGCAGTCTGGGACAGTAT. Translating it yields CASSLGQY. The full CDR3 reads CASSLGQYEQYF.

Of note for this clone: Each gene name is a mouse one. The CDR3 goes on 4 residues after the read ends, and that part is filled in from the germline J gene. The chain couples TRBV13-3 to TRBJ2-7, with 10 bases identical to TRBD2. Germline assignment: CDR1 NNHDY and CDR2 SYVADS. The CDR3 contains 15 residues. CDR3 in amino acids: CASSARDWGAYEQYF. CDR3 bases read: TGTGCCAGCAGTGCTCGAGACTGGGGGGCGTAT.